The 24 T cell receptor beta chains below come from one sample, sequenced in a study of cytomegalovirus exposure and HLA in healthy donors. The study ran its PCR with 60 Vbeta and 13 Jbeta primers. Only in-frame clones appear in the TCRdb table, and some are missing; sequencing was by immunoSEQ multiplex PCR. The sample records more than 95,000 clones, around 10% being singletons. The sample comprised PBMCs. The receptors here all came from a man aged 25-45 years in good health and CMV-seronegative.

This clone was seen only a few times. The CDR3, as DNA: TGCAGCGTTTCCAGGGACACCGGGGAGCTGTTTTTT. Translation: CSVSRDTGELFF. The V call is TRBV29-1, the J call TRBJ2-2; TRBD1 might be the D (5 bases). This CDR3 is built from 12 residues. Trimming stripped 5 bases from V and 3 bases from J, with 7 bases between. CDR1 and CDR2 (germline): SQVTM, ANQGSEA.

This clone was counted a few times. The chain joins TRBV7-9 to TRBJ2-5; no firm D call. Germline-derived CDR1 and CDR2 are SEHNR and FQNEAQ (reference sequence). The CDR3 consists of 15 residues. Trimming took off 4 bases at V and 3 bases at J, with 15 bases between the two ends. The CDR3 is CASSWSRGLEETQYF. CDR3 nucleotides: TGTGCCAGCAGCTGGTCACGCGGATTGGAAGAGACCCAGTACTTC.

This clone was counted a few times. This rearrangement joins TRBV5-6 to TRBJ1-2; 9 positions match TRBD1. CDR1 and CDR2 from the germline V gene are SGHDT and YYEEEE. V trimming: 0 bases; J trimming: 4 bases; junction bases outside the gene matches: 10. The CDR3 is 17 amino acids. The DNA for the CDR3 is TGTGCCAGCAGCTTGGGCACTCGACTGGGACAGGGCTATGGCTACACCTTC. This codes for CASSLGTRLGQGYGYTF.

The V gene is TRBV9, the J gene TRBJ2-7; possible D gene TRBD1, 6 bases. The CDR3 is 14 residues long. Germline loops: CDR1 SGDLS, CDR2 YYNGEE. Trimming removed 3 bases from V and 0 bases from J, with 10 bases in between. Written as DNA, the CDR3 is TGTGCCAGCAGCGCACACAGGGACTCCTACGAGCAGTACTTC. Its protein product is CASSAHRDSYEQYF.

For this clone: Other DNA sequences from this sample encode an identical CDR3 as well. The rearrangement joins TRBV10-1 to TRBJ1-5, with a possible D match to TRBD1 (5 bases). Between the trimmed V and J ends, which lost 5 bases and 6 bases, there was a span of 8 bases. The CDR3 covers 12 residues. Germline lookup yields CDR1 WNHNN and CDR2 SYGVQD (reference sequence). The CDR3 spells CASSTGSQPQHF. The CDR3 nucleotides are TGCGCCAGCAGTACAGGCAGTCAGCCCCAGCATTTT.

The DNA for the CDR3 is TGTGCCAGCAGACTGGGAGCCTTCGTACCCGGGGAGCTGTTTTTT. Protein product: CASRLGAFVPGELFF. The rearrangement uses TRBV7-2 and TRBJ2-2, with D possibly being TRBD2 (5 bases). The ends were cut back, 6 bases at V and 6 bases at J, with 17 bases in the middle. The CDR3 loop spans 15 amino acids. Germline loops: CDR1 SGHTA, CDR2 FQGNSA.

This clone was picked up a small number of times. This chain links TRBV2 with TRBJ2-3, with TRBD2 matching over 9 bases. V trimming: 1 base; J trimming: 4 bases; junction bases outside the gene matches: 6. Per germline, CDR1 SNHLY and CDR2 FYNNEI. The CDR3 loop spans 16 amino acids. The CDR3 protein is CASSEVAGGASDTQYF. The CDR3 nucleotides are TGTGCCAGCAGTGAAGTTGCGGGAGGGGCCTCAGATACGCAGTATTTT.

CDR3 coding DNA: TGTGCCTTCCTACCGGGACAGGGGGTCACTGAAGCTTTCTTT. It translates to CAFLPGQGVTEAFF. The chain uses TRBV10-3 and TRBJ1-1, with TRBD1 matching over 11 bases. CDR1 is ENHRY and CDR2 is SYGVKD in the germline V gene. This CDR3 has 14 amino acids. Trimming cost V 11 bases and J 4 bases; bases outside gene matches: 9.

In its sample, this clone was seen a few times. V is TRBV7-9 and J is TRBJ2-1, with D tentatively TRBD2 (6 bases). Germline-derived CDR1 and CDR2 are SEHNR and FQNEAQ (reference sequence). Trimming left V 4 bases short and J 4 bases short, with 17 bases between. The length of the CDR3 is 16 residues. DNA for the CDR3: TGTGCCAGCAGCTCGTCCGCGACTAGAGGTTACAATGAGCAGTTCTTC. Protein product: CASSSSATRGYNEQFF.

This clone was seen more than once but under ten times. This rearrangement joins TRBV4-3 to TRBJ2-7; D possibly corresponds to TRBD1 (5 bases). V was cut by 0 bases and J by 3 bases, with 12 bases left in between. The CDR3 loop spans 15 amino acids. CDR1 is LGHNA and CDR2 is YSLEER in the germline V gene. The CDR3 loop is CASSQDRAGNYEQYF. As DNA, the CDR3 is TGCGCCAGCAGCCAAGATCGGGCAGGGAACTACGAGCAGTACTTC.

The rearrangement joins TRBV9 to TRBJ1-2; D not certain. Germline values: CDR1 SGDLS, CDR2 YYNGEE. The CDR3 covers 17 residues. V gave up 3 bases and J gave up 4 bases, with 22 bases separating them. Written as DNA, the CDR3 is TGTGCCAGCAGCGCCGAGCAGCCACGAAGAGGTTCCTATGGCTACACCTTC. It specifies CASSAEQPRRGSYGYTF.

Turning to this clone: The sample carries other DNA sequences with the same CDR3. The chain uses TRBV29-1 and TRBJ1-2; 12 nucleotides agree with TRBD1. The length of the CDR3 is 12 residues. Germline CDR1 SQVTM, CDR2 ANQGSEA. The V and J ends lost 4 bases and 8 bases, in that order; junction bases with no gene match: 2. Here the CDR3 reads CSVGDRGQGYTF. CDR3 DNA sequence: TGCAGCGTTGGGGACAGGGGGCAAGGCTACACCTTC.

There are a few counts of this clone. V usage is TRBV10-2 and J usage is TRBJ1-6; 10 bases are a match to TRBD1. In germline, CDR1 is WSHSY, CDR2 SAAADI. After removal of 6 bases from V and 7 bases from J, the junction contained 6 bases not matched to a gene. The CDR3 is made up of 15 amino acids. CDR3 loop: CASSRTGGLNSPLHF. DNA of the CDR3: TGCGCCAGCAGCCGGACAGGGGGTCTGAATTCACCCCTCCACTTT.

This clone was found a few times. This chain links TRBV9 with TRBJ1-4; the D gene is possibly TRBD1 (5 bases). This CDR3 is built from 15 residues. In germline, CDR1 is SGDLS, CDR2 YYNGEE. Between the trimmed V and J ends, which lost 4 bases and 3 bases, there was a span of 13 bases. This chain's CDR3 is CASSLKGEANEKLFF. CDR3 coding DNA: TGTGCCAGCAGCTTAAAAGGGGAGGCTAATGAAAAACTGTTTTTT.

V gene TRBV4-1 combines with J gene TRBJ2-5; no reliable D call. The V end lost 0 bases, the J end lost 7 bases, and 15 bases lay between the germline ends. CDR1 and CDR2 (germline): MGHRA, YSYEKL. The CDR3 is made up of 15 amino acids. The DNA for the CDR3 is TGCGCCAGCAGCCAAGATCTCCTGACTCGTCGGACCCAGTACTTC. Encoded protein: CASSQDLLTRRTQYF.

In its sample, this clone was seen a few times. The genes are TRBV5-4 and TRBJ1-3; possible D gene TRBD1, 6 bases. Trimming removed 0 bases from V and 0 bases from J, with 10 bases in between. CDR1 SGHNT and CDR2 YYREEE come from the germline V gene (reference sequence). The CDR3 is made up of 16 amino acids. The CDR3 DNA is TGTGCCAGCAGCTTGGGACAGGCGAACTCTGGAAACACCATATATTTT. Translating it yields CASSLGQANSGNTIYF.

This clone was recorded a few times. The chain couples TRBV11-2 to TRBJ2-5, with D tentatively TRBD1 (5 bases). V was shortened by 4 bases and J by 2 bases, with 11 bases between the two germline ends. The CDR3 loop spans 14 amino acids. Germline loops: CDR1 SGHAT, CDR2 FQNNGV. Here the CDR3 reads CASSSNRFQETQYF. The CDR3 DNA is TGTGCCAGCAGCTCTAACAGGTTTCAAGAGACCCAGTACTTC.

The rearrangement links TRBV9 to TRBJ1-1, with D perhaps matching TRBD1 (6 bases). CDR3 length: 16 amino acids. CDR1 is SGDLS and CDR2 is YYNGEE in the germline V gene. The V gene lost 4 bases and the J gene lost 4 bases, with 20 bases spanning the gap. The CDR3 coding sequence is TGTGCCAGCAGCCCCGGGGCAGGGGTACGTGGCACTGAAGCTTTCTTT. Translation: CASSPGAGVRGTEAFF.

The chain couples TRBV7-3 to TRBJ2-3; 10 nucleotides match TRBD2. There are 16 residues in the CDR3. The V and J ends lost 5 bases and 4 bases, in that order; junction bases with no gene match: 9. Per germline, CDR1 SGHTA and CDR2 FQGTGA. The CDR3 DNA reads TGTGCCAGCAGCCCACAAAGCGGGAGGGTCCCAGATACGCAGTATTTT. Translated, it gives CASSPQSGRVPDTQYF.

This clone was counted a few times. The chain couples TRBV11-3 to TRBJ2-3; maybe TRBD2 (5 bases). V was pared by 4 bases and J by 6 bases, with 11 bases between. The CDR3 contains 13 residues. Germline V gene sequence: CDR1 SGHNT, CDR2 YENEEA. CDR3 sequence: CASSSSSMDTQYF. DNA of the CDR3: TGTGCCAGCAGCTCCTCTAGCATGGATACGCAGTATTTT.

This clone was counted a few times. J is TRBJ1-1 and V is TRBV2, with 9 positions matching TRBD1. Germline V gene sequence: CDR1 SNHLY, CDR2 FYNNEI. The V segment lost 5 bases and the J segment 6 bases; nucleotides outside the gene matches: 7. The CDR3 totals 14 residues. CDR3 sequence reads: CASSRDRAGAEAFF. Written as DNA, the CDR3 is TGTGCCAGCAGTCGGGACAGGGCTGGCGCTGAAGCTTTCTTT.

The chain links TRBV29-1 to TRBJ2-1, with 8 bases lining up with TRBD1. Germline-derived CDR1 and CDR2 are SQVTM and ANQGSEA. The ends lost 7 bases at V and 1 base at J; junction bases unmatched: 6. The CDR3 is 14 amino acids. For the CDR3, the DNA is TGCAGCGCCGGACAGGGTGGATCCTACAATGAGCAGTTCTTC. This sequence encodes CSAGQGGSYNEQFF.

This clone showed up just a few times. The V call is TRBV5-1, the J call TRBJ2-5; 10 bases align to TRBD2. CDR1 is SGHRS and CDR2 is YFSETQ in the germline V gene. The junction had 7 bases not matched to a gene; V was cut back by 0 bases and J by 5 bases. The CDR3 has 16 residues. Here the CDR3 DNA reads TGCGCCAGCAGCTTGGAGAGCGGGGGGGCCTGGGAGACCCAGTACTTC. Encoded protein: CASSLESGGAWETQYF.

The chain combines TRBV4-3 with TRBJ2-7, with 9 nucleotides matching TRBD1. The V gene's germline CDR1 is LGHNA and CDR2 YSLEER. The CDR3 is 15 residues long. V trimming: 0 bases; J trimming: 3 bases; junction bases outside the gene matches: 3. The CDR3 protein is CASSQEETGGYEQYF. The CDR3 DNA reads TGCGCCAGCAGCCAAGAGGAGACAGGGGGCTACGAGCAGTACTTC.